This T cell receptor (beta chain) emerged from a study of cytomegalovirus exposure and HLA in healthy donors. Among the donors, all were healthy bone marrow donors. The CDR3 runs 19 residues. Trimming pared 6 bases from V and 3 bases from J, leaving 29 bases between. Germline assignment: CDR1 MDHEN and CDR2 SYDVKM. The PCR ran on 60 Vbeta and 13 Jbeta primers. The data were produced by immunoSEQ multiplex PCR, yet TCRdb's version contains in-frame clones alone and is incomplete. The sample records about 210,000 clones, over 80% being singletons. Study findings and constraints: Earlier analysis found most TCR beta V segments productive about 90% or about 30% of the time. Researchers counted around 180 TCR beta chains as cytomegalovirus-associated. A later analysis reportedly identified an Asian-associated ancestry cluster as carrying fewer N-insertions than the 666-donor mean.

As for this clone: Its antigen remains unidentified.

The J gene is TRBJ1-2, the V gene TRBV28; TRBD1 is a possible D gene (6 bases). The receptor was derived from a woman aged 45-60 years in good health and CMV-seropositive. Sequenced sample: PBMCs. Here the CDR3 reads CASRTGGGSRTRSYYGYTF. The CDR3, as DNA: TGTGCCAGCAGAACGGGGGGCGGGAGCAGAACCAGATCCTACTATGGCTACACCTTC.